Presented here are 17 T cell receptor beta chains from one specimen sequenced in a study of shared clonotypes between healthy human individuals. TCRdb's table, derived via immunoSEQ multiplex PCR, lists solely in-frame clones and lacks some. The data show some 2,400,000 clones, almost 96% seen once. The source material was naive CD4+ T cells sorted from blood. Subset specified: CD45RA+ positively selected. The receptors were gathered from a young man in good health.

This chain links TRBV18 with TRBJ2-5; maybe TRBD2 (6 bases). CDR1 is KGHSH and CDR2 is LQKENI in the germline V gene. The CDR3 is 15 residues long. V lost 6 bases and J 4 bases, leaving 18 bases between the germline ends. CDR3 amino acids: CASSPIAVGGETQYF. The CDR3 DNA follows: TGTGCCAGCTCTCCCATAGCGGTTGGGGGAGAGACCCAGTACTTC.

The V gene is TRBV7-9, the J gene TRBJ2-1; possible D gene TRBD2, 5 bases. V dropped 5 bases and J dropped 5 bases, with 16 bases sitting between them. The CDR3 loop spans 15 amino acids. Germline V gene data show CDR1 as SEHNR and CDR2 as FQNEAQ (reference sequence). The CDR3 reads CASSADQIGNNEQFF. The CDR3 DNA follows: TGTGCCAGCAGCGCAGACCAAATCGGGAACAATGAGCAGTTCTTC.

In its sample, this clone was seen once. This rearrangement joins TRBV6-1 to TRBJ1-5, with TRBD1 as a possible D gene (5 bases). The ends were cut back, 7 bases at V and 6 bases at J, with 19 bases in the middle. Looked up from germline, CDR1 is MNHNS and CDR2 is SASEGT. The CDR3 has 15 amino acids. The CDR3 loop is CASTERGTGGQPQHF. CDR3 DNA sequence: TGTGCCAGCACCGAAAGAGGGACCGGGGGTCAGCCCCAGCATTTT.

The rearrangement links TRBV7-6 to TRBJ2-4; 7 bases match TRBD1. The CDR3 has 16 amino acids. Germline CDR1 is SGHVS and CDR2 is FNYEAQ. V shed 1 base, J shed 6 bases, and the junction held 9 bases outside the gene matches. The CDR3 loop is CASSLGGQGVRNIQYF. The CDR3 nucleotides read TGTGCCAGCAGCTTAGGAGGTCAGGGGGTTCGAAACATTCAGTACTTC.

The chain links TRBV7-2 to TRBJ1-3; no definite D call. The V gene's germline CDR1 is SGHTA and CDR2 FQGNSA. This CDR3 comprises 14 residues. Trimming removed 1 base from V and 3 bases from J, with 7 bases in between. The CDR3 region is CASSLVGGGNTIYF. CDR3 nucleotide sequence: TGTGCCAGCAGCTTAGTGGGCGGTGGAAACACCATATATTTT.

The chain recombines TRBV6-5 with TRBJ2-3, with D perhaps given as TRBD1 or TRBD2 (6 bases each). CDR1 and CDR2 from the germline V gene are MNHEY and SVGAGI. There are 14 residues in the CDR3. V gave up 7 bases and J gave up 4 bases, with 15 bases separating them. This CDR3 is CASKSGGGADTQYF. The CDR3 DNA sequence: TGTGCCAGCAAATCCGGGGGCGGGGCAGATACGCAGTATTTT.

CDR3 in amino acids: CASSHQSRVANEKLFF. CDR3 bases: TGCGCCAGCAGCCACCAGTCGCGGGTAGCTAATGAAAAACTGTTTTTT. This chain uses TRBV4-1 with TRBJ1-4; D is unresolved. Per the germline V gene, CDR1 is MGHRA and CDR2 is YSYEKL. Deletions cut 3 bases from V and 3 bases from J, with 14 bases between. This CDR3 spans 16 amino acids.

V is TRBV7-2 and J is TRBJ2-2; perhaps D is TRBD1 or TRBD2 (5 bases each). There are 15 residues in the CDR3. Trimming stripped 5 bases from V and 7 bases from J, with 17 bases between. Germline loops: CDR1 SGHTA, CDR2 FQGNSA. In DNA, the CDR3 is TGTGCCAGCAGCCTTAGGGCAGGGAGCCGCGGGGAGCTGTTTTTT. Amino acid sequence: CASSLRAGSRGELFF.

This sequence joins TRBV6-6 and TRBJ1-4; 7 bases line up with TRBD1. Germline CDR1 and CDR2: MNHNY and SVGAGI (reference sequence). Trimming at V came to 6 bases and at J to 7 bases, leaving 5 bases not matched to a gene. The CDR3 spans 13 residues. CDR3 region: CASRSQGGEKLFF. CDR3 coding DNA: TGTGCCAGCAGATCCCAGGGGGGTGAAAAACTGTTTTTT.

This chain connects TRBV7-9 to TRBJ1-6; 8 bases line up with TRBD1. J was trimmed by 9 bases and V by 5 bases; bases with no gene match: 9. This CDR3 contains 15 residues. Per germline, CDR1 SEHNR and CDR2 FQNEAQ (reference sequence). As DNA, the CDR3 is TGTGCCAGCAGCGCTTCAGGGGGCGGCGGTTCACCCCTCCACTTT. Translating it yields CASSASGGGGSPLHF.

For the CDR3, the DNA is TGTGCCAGCAGCCCTAGGGTTGTTCCCTACGCCTACGAGCAGTACTTC. It yields the protein CASSPRVVPYAYEQYF. This chain joins TRBV9 and TRBJ2-7; no clear D gene. Germline CDR1 is SGDLS and CDR2 is YYNGEE. Trimming took 4 bases from V and 2 from J, leaving 19 bases between them. The CDR3 is 16 amino acids.

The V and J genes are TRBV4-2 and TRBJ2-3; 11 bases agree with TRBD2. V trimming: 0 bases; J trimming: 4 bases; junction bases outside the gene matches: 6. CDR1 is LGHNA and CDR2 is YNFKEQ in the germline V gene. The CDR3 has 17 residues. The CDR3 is CASSQDFLLAGADTQYF. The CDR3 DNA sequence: TGTGCCAGCAGCCAAGATTTCCTACTAGCGGGAGCAGATACGCAGTATTTT.

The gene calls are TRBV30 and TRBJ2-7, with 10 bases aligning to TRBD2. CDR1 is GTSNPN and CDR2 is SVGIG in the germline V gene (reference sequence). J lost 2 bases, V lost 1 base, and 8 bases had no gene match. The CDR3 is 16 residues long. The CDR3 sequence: CAWSGLTSGYTYEQYF. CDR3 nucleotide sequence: TGTGCCTGGAGTGGCCTGACTAGCGGGTATACCTACGAGCAGTACTTC.

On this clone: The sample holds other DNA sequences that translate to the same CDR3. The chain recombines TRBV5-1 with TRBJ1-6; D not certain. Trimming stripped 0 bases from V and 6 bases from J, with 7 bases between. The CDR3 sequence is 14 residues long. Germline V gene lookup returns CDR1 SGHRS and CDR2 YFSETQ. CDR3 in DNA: TGCGCCAGCAGCTTGGACGGGCTTAATTCACCCCTCCACTTT. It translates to CASSLDGLNSPLHF.

The CDR3: CASSPPGFGNTIYF. DNA for the CDR3: TGTGCCAGCAGCCCCCCAGGGTTCGGAAACACCATATATTTT. The V gene is TRBV7-2, the J gene TRBJ1-3, with D maybe TRBD1 (5 bases). Trimming took 5 bases from V and 4 from J, leaving 12 bases between them. The CDR3 runs 14 residues. The germline CDR1 and CDR2 sequences are SGHTA and FQGNSA.

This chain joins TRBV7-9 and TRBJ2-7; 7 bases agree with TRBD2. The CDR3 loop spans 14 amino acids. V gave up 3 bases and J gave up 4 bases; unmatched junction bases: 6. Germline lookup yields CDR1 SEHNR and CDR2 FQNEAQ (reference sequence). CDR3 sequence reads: CASSFSRGDYEQYF. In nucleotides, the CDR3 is TGTGCCAGCAGCTTTTCCCGGGGGGATTACGAGCAGTACTTC.

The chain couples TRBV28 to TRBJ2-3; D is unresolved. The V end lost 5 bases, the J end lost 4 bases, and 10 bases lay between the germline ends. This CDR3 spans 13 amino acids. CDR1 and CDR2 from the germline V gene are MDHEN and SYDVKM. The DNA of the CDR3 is TGTGCCAGCAGTCTTCAAGAGGCAGATACGCAGTATTTT. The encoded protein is CASSLQEADTQYF.